This TCR beta chain was sequenced during a study of control samples from healthy donors and cancer patients. This clone appeared once. The assay was immunoSEQ multiplex PCR, and TCRdb's table has in-frame clones only and misses some. The sample has around 200,000 clones, around 92% seen once. Germline CDR1 and CDR2: SSHAT and FNYEAQ (reference sequence). Trimming cost V 1 base and J 1 base, with 4 bases left between them. The CDR3 runs to 13 residues. The source is a woman aged 30 to 39 in good health. V gene TRBV7-7 combines with J gene TRBJ1-1; D is unresolved. Material: blood. CDR3 bases: TGTGCCAGCAGCTTAGGGGAGAACACTGAAGCTTTCTTT. This encodes CASSLGENTEAFF.